This TCR beta chain was sequenced in a study of radiotherapy plus CTLA-4 blockade in lung cancer (dated by TCRdb to the late 2010s). For the wider study: Objective responses occurred in approximately 19% of enrolled patients, and around 29% achieved disease control. Here is what the overall study found, with its caveats: After treatment with radiotherapy and ipilimumab, TCR clones that originated in tumors expanded in peripheral blood. Increased serum interferon-beta after radiation, together with early dynamic changes in blood T cell clones, were reported to be the strongest predictors of response.

Focal radiation therapy combined with CTLA-4 blockade (ipilimumab) was tested in patients with chemo-refractory metastatic non-small-cell lung cancer. Comment on this clone: The clone's antigen remains unknown. Base quality data are lacking; no much larger clone is found one base away.

Taken from the germline V gene, the CDR1 and CDR2 loops are MDHEN and SYDVKM. The CDR3 covers 15 residues, taking in both the cysteine and the phenylalanine. Only the CDR3 DNA is retained, 45 bases long and in frame from the first base. Trimming costs V 4 bases and J 7 bases, and their ends lie 17 bases apart. The library relied on the immunoSEQ multiplex PCR assay. TCRdb stores this immuneACCESS table with in-frame sequences only. Part of the clones is absent; in the studies checked, under half of the shortfall reflects unresolved V genes, and no reason is known for the rest. The sample table records more than 75,000 clones; 82% of these occur just once. The ten largest clones represent roughly 23% of the sample.

The sequence links TRBV28 to TRBJ1-5; TRBD1 is perhaps the D gene, given 5 matching bases. Sequenced material: peripheral blood, taken from a patient treated with radiotherapy plus ipilimumab. This receptor was taken from a human donor with non-small cell lung cancer that progressed on radiotherapy plus ipilimumab. This receptor has the CDR3 CASSSPPGLNQPQHF. The DNA is as follows: TGTGCCAGCAGTTCCCCTCCGGGGCTGAACCAGCCCCAGCATTTT.